This T cell receptor beta chain was sequenced during a study of blood T cells in healthy people across ages. Points on this clonotype: Its antigen is unknown. This may be a read error: a much more frequent sequence differs by one nucleotide.

Germline lookup yields CDR1 LGHNA and CDR2 YSLEER. The V end lost 3 bases, the J end lost 7 bases, and 7 bases lay between the germline ends. CDR3 size: 13 residues. With a J-beta primer mix and a sample-barcoded 5' primer, a second PCR ran about 6 to 11 cycles. TCRdb reanalysed the 5' RACE reads using MiXCR and keeps one entry per CDR3 protein. The sample shows about 760,000 distinct CDR3 sequences, around 25% of them seen only once. Overall study findings and caveats: Diversity estimates drawn from one million T cells were deemed underestimates. Unknown CMV status may confound age-related changes in expanded clones.

These data also featured in a second study, about T cells of mothers and their children. This second study notes: Each child gave a few million TCR beta CDR3 reads (each mother, over 10 million). Mothers and children who were related shared slightly more overlap than unrelated pairs, but not significantly more.

The source material was blood. The source is a boy aged 10-17 years in good health. The V gene is TRBV4-3, the J gene TRBJ1-6; D remains ambiguous. The CDR3 DNA sequence: TGCGCCAGCAGCCATAGGTACAATTCACCCCTCCACTTT. Its translation is CASSHRYNSPLHF.